Shown below are 18 T cell receptor beta chains from a single sample sequenced in a study of cytomegalovirus exposure and HLA in healthy donors. 60 Vbeta and 13 Jbeta primers were used in PCR. Method: immunoSEQ multiplex PCR; TCRdb's copy keeps in-frame clones and lacks some. The table records over 120,000 clones, roughly 80% of them present only once. Sequencing was done on a sample of PBMCs. The receptor source for this set is a woman aged 25-40 years in good health and CMV-seronegative.

This chain uses TRBV9 with TRBJ2-7, with D perhaps matching TRBD2 (5 bases). The DNA matches TRBJ2-5 better at its end, which makes the J call doubtful. CDR1 is SGDLS, CDR2 YYNGEE, per germline. This CDR3 region has 14 residues. In nucleotides, the CDR3 is TGTGCCAGCAGCGTAGGCGGGTACCAAGAGACCCAGTACTTC. Translating gives CASSVGGYQETQYF.

The rearrangement joins TRBV7-3 to TRBJ2-2; a possible D gene is TRBD2 (6 bases). Trimming shortened V by 5 bases and J by 3 bases, and 10 bases separated the two germline ends. The CDR3 sequence is 14 residues long. CDR1 SGHTA and CDR2 FQGTGA come from the germline V gene. CDR3 sequence: CASSPGLYTGELFF. The DNA for the CDR3 is TGTGCCAGCAGCCCGGGACTTTACACCGGGGAGCTGTTTTTT.

This chain joins TRBV7-3 and TRBJ2-3; 16 positions agree with TRBD2. J gave up 1 base and V 5 bases, and 6 bases lay outside the gene matches. This CDR3 comprises 18 residues. Germline lookup yields CDR1 SGHTA and CDR2 FQGTGA. The CDR3 DNA reads TGTGCCAGCAGCGGAGGGACTAGCGGGGGGGCCGGCACAGATACGCAGTATTTT. It yields the protein CASSGGTSGGAGTDTQYF.

V is TRBV14 and J is TRBJ2-2; D is perhaps TRBD1 (5 bases). In germline, CDR1 is SGHDN, CDR2 FVKESK. Between the trimmed V and J ends, which lost 0 bases and 1 base, there was a span of 12 bases. This CDR3 contains 17 residues. The CDR3 protein is CASSQDRGLRNTGELFF. For the CDR3, the DNA is TGTGCCAGCAGCCAAGATAGGGGTTTACGGAACACCGGGGAGCTGTTTTTT.

This rearrangement joins TRBV10-1 to TRBJ2-2, with 7 nucleotides matching TRBD2. Trimming removed 6 bases from V and 7 bases from J; junction bases left unmatched: 5. Looked up from germline, CDR1 is WNHNN and CDR2 is SYGVQD (reference sequence). CDR3 length: 13 amino acids. In DNA, the CDR3 is TGCGCCAGCAGGCGGGGGAGAGACGGGGAGCTGTTTTTT. Its translation is CASRRGRDGELFF.

This clone was recorded once. The chain joins TRBV2 to TRBJ2-1; possibly TRBD1 for D (5 bases). Trimming removed 8 bases at V and 5 bases at J, with 19 bases between. Looked up from germline, CDR1 is SNHLY and CDR2 is FYNNEI. This CDR3 spans 15 amino acids. CDR3 nucleotides: TGTGCCAGCCGCGTAAGGGCAGGGTATGACAATGAGCAGTTCTTC. This translates into CASRVRAGYDNEQFF.

V is TRBV5-1 and J is TRBJ2-6, with D perhaps matching TRBD2 (6 bases). V shed 0 bases and J shed 0 bases, with 10 bases lying between them. The CDR3 contains 17 residues. Germline V gene data show CDR1 as SGHRS and CDR2 as YFSETQ. CDR3 in DNA: TGCGCCAGCAGCTTGGGGGGAGGCCTCTCTGGGGCCAACGTCCTGACTTTC. Protein product: CASSLGGGLSGANVLTF.

J is TRBJ1-3 and V is TRBV6-5, with D unresolved. Trimming pared 6 bases from V and 0 bases from J, leaving 9 bases between. The length of the CDR3 is 14 residues. Germline assignment: CDR1 MNHEY and CDR2 SVGAGI. For the CDR3, the DNA is TGTGCCAGCAGGGGCAGTTACTCTGGAAACACCATATATTTT. Encoded protein: CASRGSYSGNTIYF.

The J gene is TRBJ2-5, the V gene TRBV6-6, with a weak D call TRBD1 (5 bases). This CDR3 comprises 15 residues. Trimming pared 5 bases from V and 4 bases from J, leaving 17 bases between. Germline lookup yields CDR1 MNHNY and CDR2 SVGAGI (reference sequence). For the CDR3, the DNA is TGTGCCAGCAGTCCTGACTCACTGGGGCCAGAGACCCAGTACTTC. Residues: CASSPDSLGPETQYF.

This clone was seen only a few times. The chain has TRBV27 and TRBJ1-1; D is uncertain. From germline, CDR1 is MNHEY and CDR2 SMNVEV (reference sequence). V was trimmed by 3 bases and J by 4 bases, leaving 12 bases between them. This CDR3 has 14 amino acids. This CDR3 is CASSLNTRGTEAFF. In DNA form, the CDR3 reads TGTGCCAGCAGTTTGAACACCCGAGGCACTGAAGCTTTCTTT.

The CDR3 DNA sequence: TGTGCCAGCAGTGATTACACAAATAATTCACCCCTCCACTTT. Residues: CASSDYTNNSPLHF. This chain connects TRBV25-1 to TRBJ1-6; D is unclear. The CDR3 length is 14 residues. V was clipped by 3 bases and J by 5 bases, with 8 bases between them. The germline CDR1 and CDR2 sequences are MGHDK and SYGVNS.

This clone was picked up one time. This chain links TRBV2 with TRBJ2-1; D is possibly TRBD2 (5 bases). Germline V lookup: CDR1 SNHLY, CDR2 FYNNEI. This CDR3 is 16 amino acids long. Trimming cost V 5 bases and J 4 bases, with 18 bases left between them. CDR3 sequence (DNA): TGTGCCAGCAGTCCCCTTCCCGGGGTGGGATACAATGAGCAGTTCTTC. Encoded protein: CASSPLPGVGYNEQFF.

V gene TRBV14 combines with J gene TRBJ1-1, with D possibly matching TRBD1 (5 bases). The length of the CDR3 is 15 residues. The germline V gene encodes CDR1 SGHDN and CDR2 FVKESK. V lost 7 bases and J 4 bases, leaving 19 bases between the germline ends. The CDR3 DNA reads as TGTGCCAGCACCTTGGGCGGGCGGGGGGGCACTGAAGCTTTCTTT. Its protein product is CASTLGGRGGTEAFF.

The rearrangement joins TRBV7-2 to TRBJ1-1; 9 bases are shared with TRBD1. The CDR3 covers 13 residues. CDR1 SGHTA and CDR2 FQGNSA come from the germline V gene. V gave up 3 bases and J gave up 11 bases; unmatched junction bases: 7. CDR3 nucleotides: TGTGCCAGCAGCTTGGTACAGGGGGCGCGGGCTTTCTTT. Protein: CASSLVQGARAFF.

This chain links TRBV7-2 with TRBJ2-2, with TRBD2 matching over 10 bases. Germline CDR1 reads SGHTA; CDR2 reads FQGNSA. J lost 4 bases, V lost 2 bases, and 4 bases had no gene match. This CDR3 contains 16 residues. In nucleotides, the CDR3 is TGTGCCAGCAGCTTATTCCTAGCGGGGGCCACCGGGGAGCTGTTTTTT. Translated: CASSLFLAGATGELFF.

This clone was seen more than once but under ten times. The chain links TRBV2 to TRBJ1-5; the D is unclear. This CDR3 region has 14 residues. V was cut by 4 bases and J by 2 bases, with 9 bases left in between. Germline CDR1 and CDR2: SNHLY and FYNNEI. As DNA, the CDR3 is TGTGCCAGCAGTGGCATACGGGGCAATCAGCCCCAGCATTTT. This sequence encodes CASSGIRGNQPQHF.

V and J are TRBV6-1 and TRBJ2-3; D gene unclear. The V and J ends lost 0 bases and 1 base respectively, with 11 bases between them. This CDR3 is built from 16 residues. From germline, CDR1 is MNHNS and CDR2 SASEGT. CDR3 nucleotide sequence: TGTGCCAGCAGTGAAGCGTTCGGGTTAGGCACAGATACGCAGTATTTT. Residues: CASSEAFGLGTDTQYF.

The table lists this clone with a few counts. The rearrangement joins TRBV4-3 to TRBJ2-3, with D perhaps TRBD2 (5 bases). Per the germline V gene, CDR1 is LGHNA and CDR2 is YSLEER. Trimming took 3 bases from V and 6 from J, leaving 13 bases between them. The CDR3 length is 14 residues. The CDR3 region is CASSQGVRDDTQYF. The CDR3 nucleotides read TGCGCCAGCAGCCAGGGTGTGAGGGATGATACGCAGTATTTT.